The following is a TCR beta chain sequence with its context. Its antigen is undetermined. This same CDR3 is encoded by further DNA sequences in the sample. Between the trimmed V and J ends, which lost 3 bases and 0 bases, there was a span of 6 bases. This CDR3 has 14 residues. CDR1 and CDR2 from the germline V gene are LNHNV and YYDKDF (reference sequence). Into CD45RA+ naive and CD45RA-negative memory subsets, the CD4+ cells were split. Every subset had its genomic DNA shared out evenly among several immunoSEQ plates. Sequencing used immunoSEQ multiplex PCR; TCRdb keeps in-frame clones, though not all of them. The sample holds about 2.4 million clones, under 95% seen once. The data belong to a study of shared clonotypes between healthy human individuals. The study's findings and limits: Larger richness was generally estimated for naive than memory subsets. Generation probabilities were higher for clonotypes shared across all four sorted-subset donors than for unshared ones.

The clonotype was recovered from a man in his late teens or twenties in good health. Some clones in this sample may be carry-over from other donors' samples. The rearrangement joins TRBV15 to TRBJ1-5; D may be TRBD1 (5 bases). Sequenced sample: naive CD4+ T cells from PBMCs. Subset described: CD45RA+ positively selected. The CDR3 DNA follows: TGTGCCACCAGCAGGGGGGGTAGCAATCAGCCCCAGCATTTT. This translates into CATSRGGSNQPQHF.